This record concerns one TCR beta chain sequence. The sample holds many counts of this clonotype. Its antigen is still unknown. There are no base qualities to consult, and no much larger clone falls within one base. This record belongs to a study of T-cell memory formation after mild COVID-19 (dated by TCRdb to the early 2020s). Context from the whole study: TCR sequence clusters from the two donors were found to be largely donor specific. T-cell clones expanding and contracting after mild COVID-19 in a couple of donors were tracked by longitudinal TCRalpha and TCRbeta repertoire sequencing. Two young, previously healthy adult volunteers made up the cohort, one male and one female.

Here is what the overall study found, with its caveats: Contracting CD4+ clones were located mainly in the CM and EM memory subsets, whereas CD8+ clones were found to be enriched in EMRA. The study covered only a couple of mild cases, and larger cohorts including severe cases with pre-infection samples were considered necessary. From day 15 to 85, contracting clones showed balanced CD4/CD8 phenotypes, whereas a second wave of clones that expanded from day 15 to 37 leaned towards CD4+. The second-wave clones that peaked on day 37 were not confirmed to be SARS-CoV-2 specific. Some responding clones were found in pre-infection memory, which suggests that pre-existing cross-reactive memory T cells took part in the SARS-CoV-2 response.

PBMCs were isolated by Ficoll-Paque density gradient centrifugation. Ends trimmed: V by 5 bases, J by 4 bases; bases unmatched to a gene: 6. The CDR3 contains 14 residues, cysteine and phenylalanine counted. This entry keeps only the CDR3 DNA: 42 bases, framed from base 1. The germline V gene sets CDR1 to SGHVS and CDR2 to FQNEAQ. Sequencing relied on an Illumina NovaSeq 6000. cDNA libraries for TCRalpha and TCRbeta were prepared by 5'RACE using constant-segment primers, with sample barcodes and unique molecular identifiers added. Trizol reagent was used to extract RNA from every sample. Library amplification was performed in two PCR steps, and a second sample barcode and Illumina TruSeq adapters were introduced in the second step. Sequencing of libraries was performed on an Illumina NovaSeq with 2 x 150 bp paired-end reads. Under the source paper's analysis protocol: Reads were demultiplexed and collapsed into UMI-guided consensus sequences with migec v1.2.7. With mixcr v2.1.11, UMI consensuses were aligned to TRA and TRB V and J templates and assembled into clonotypes. Clonotypes were classified as expanded or contracted when called significant by both edgeR and NoisET, with noise models trained on biological replicates. For edgeR calls, the cutoffs were a false discovery rate-adjusted p below 0.01 and a log2 fold-change threshold of 1. As an exploratory analysis of dynamics, max-normalized trajectories of the 1000 most abundant clonotypes were examined by PCA with hierarchical clustering. Separately sequenced CD4+ and CD8+ repertoires were used to assign a CD4 or CD8 phenotype to each responding clone. TCRdb took the public reads, trimmed them with fastp at Q25, ran MiXCR for clone calling and kept in-frame beta chains. All rows with the same CDR3 protein become a single entry with the most common DNA and genes. TCRdb's processing, not the authors' own work, is the source of the V and J calls. A total of about 150,000 distinct CDR3 sequences appear in this sample, approximately 12% of them only once. The top ten constitute approximately 3.3% of the sample.

This chain joins TRBV7-8 to TRBJ2-5; TRBD2 lines up with 8 middle nucleotides. Sequences were obtained from PBMCs or a T cell subset sorted from them (not recorded which). The source is a young man who had mild COVID-19 (a few samples of this study predate the infection). The sample titles of this study are shuffled in the database, so cell type and time point are left out; the donor was told from shared clones. The CDR3 protein: CASSPGGPRETQYF. The nucleotide sequence is given as TGTGCCAGCAGCCCGGGGGGGCCCAGAGAGACCCAGTACTTC.